This TCR beta chain was recovered during a study of PD-L1 blockade in urothelial cancer. Data came from immunoSEQ multiplex PCR; TCRdb stores just in-frame clones and leaves some out. The sample yields more than 60,000 clones, 88% seen once. Noted time point: peripheral blood 6 weeks after treatment start. Germline values: CDR1 MDHEN, CDR2 SYDVKM. The CDR3 consists of 14 residues. After removal of 7 bases from V and 5 bases from J, the junction contained 7 bases not matched to a gene. This receptor was obtained from a man aged 55 to 69 with urothelial cancer. V usage is TRBV28 and J usage is TRBJ2-2, with 7 bases fitting TRBD1. The sample was PBMCs, taken around atezolizumab (anti-PD-L1) treatment. CDR3 residues: CASTRQGETGELFF. The CDR3 region has the DNA TGTGCCAGCACCCGACAGGGCGAGACCGGGGAGCTGTTTTTT.